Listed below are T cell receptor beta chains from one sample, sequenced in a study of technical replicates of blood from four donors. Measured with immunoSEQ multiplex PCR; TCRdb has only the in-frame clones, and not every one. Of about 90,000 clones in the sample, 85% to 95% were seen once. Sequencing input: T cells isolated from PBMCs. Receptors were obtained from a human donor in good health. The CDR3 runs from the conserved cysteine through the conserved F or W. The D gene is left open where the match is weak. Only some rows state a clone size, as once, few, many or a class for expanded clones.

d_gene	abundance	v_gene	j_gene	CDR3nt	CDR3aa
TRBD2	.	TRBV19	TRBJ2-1	TGTGCCAGTAGTGTCCCCGGACTAGCGGGTTACAATGAGCAGTTCTTC	CASSVPGLAGYNEQFF
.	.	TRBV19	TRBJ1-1	TGTGCCAGTACCCTAAGGGGGTACACTGAAGCTTTCTTT	CASTLRGYTEAFF
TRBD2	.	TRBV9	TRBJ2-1	TGTGCCAGCAGCGTAAGCGGGAGTAGTTTGGGCAATGAGCAGTTCTTC	CASSVSGSSLGNEQFF
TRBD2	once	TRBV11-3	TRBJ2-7	TGTGCCAGCAGCTTAGGAGCGGGGGGAGAGCAGTACTTC	CASSLGAGGEQYF
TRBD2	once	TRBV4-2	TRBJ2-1	TGTGCCAGCAGCCAAGATGCGGCTAGCGGGGGCAATGAGCAGTTCTTC	CASSQDAASGGNEQFF
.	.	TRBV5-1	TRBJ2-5	TGCGCCAGCAGCTTACAGGGATCCGAGACCCAGTACTTC	CASSLQGSETQYF
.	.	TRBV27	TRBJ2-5	TGTGCCAGCCAGAAACGAGACAGTTCCTTCTACCAAGAGACCCAGTACTTC	CASQKRDSSFYQETQYF
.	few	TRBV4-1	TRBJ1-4	TGCGCCAGCAGCAATTCGGACAGTAATGAAAAACTGTTTTTT	CASSNSDSNEKLFF
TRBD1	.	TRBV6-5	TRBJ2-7	TGTGCCAGCAGTTACTCTGGACAGGTCTACGAGCAGTACTTC	CASSYSGQVYEQYF
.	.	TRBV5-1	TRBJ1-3	TGCGCCAGCAGCTCGTTCGGGGTGGGTGGAAACACCATATATTTT	CASSSFGVGGNTIYF
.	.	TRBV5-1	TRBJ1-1	TGCGCCAGCAGTATGGGCGGGGACACTGAAGCTTTCTTT	CASSMGGDTEAFF
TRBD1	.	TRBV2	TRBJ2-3	TGTGCCGGACAGGTGGTCACCTCGACAGATACGCAGTATTTT	CAGQVVTSTDTQYF
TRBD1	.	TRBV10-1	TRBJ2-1	TGCGCCAGCAGTGTTTCCGGGACAGGGGTCAATGAGCAGTTCTTC	CASSVSGTGVNEQFF
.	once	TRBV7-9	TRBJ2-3	TGTGCCAGCAGCGAATGGCGGGACAGCACAGATACGCAGTATTTT	CASSEWRDSTDTQYF
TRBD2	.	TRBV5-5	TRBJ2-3	TGTGCCAGCAGCTTGACTGGCGGGGGGTACACAGATACGCAGTATTTT	CASSLTGGGYTDTQYF
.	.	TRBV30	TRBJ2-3	TGTGCCTGGAACAGGGATGGCACAGATACGCAGTATTTT	CAWNRDGTDTQYF
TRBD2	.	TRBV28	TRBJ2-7	TGTGCCAGCACGGGGGGTAGATACGAGCAGTACTTC	CASTGGRYEQYF
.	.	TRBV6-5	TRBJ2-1	TGTGCCAGCAGTTACTCTCCGGACACCTTTAAGCAGTTCTTC	CASSYSPDTFKQFF
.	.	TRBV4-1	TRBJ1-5	TGCGCCAGCAGCCAAGAGGAAACGGAGCGCAATCAGCCCCAGCATTTT	CASSQEETERNQPQHF
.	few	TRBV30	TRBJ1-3	TGTGCCTGGAGGAGCAATGGTGGAAACACCATATATTTT	CAWRSNGGNTIYF
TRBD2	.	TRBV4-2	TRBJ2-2	TGTGCCAGCAGCCAAGAGGCTAGCGGGGGACCCGGGGAGCTGTTTTTT	CASSQEASGGPGELFF
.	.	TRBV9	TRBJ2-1	TGTGCCAGCAGCGCTCGCGGGGTAAGCTCCTACAATGAGCAGTTCTTC	CASSARGVSSYNEQFF
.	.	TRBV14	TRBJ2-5	TGTGCCAGCAGCCAAGACCAGTATCAAGAGACCCAGTACTTC	CASSQDQYQETQYF
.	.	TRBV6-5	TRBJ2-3	TGTGCCAGCAGTTACGGCGGCCTTACGGCGGATACGCAGTATTTT	CASSYGGLTADTQYF
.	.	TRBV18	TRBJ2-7	TGTGCCAGCTCACCCGGGGGCTACGAGCAGTACTTC	CASSPGGYEQYF
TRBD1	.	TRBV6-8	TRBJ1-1	TGTGCCAGCAGTTACGGAAGGGGACAGGGGAGTATGGACACTGAAGCTTTCTTT	CASSYGRGQGSMDTEAFF
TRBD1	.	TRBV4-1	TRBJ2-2	TGCGCCAGCAGCCCCGGACAGGGGGCGGGAGGGGAGCTGTTTTTT	CASSPGQGAGGELFF
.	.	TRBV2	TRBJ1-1	TGTGCCAGCACCTCGAGGGGGGGCAGGAGCACTGAAGCTTTCTTT	CASTSRGGRSTEAFF
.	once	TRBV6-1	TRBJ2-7	TGTGCCAGCAGTGAAGTTGGCTCCTTCTACGAGCAGTACTTC	CASSEVGSFYEQYF
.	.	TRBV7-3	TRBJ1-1	TGTGCCAGCAGCTTAAGGGCAGATACTGAAGCTTTCTTT	CASSLRADTEAFF
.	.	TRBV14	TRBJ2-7	TGTGCCAGCAGCCAAGTGGACGGGAGCTCCTACGAGCAGTACTTC	CASSQVDGSSYEQYF
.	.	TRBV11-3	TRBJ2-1	TGTGCCAGCAGCTCGGACAGTTTCATCTACAATGAGCAGTTCTTC	CASSSDSFIYNEQFF
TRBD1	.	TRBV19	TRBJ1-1	TGTGCCAGTAGGGGACAGATGAACACTGAAGCTTTCTTT	CASRGQMNTEAFF
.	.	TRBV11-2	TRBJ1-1	TGTGCCAGCAGCTCCGTGACAGACACGAACACTGAAGCTTTCTTT	CASSSVTDTNTEAFF
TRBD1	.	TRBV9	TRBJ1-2	TGTGCCGGCACCGGGACAGGGGGCACGTTTGGCTATGGCTACACCTTC	CAGTGTGGTFGYGYTF
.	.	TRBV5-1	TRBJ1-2	TGCGCCAGCAGCTTGGCCCGGTTCTCCTATGGCTACACCTTC	CASSLARFSYGYTF
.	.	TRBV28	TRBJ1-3	TGTGCCAGCAGCACAGGGTTTGGACTCTCTGGAAACACCATATATTTT	CASSTGFGLSGNTIYF
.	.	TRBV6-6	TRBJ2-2	TGTGCCAGCAGTTACAAGAGGCGGAAGAACACCGGGGAGCTGTTTTTT	CASSYKRRKNTGELFF
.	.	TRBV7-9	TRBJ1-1	TGTGCCAGCAGCCGAAAAACTATCGGGTTAACGGGAAACACTGAAGCTTTCTTT	CASSRKTIGLTGNTEAFF
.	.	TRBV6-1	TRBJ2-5	TGTGCCAGCAGTGAAGACAGAGCAGAGACCCAGTACTTC	CASSEDRAETQYF
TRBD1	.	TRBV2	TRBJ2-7	TGTGCCACAAGGGGGACAGGGCAGGTCGAGCAGTACTTC	CATRGTGQVEQYF
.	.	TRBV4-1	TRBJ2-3	TGCGCCAGCAGCCAAGTAACAGGAGAAGGAGATACGCAGTATTTT	CASSQVTGEGDTQYF
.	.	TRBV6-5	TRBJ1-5	TGTGCCAGCAGCTCCACAGGGCTCTCGCAGCCCCAGCATTTT	CASSSTGLSQPQHF
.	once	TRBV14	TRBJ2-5	TGTGCCAGCAGCCAAGGGGAGTACAAAGAGACCCAGTACTTC	CASSQGEYKETQYF
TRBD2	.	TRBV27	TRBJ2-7	TGTGCCAGCAGTTCCCCACTAGCGGGAGTGGGGTCACGCGTGCAGTACTTC	CASSSPLAGVGSRVQYF
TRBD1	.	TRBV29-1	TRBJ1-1	TGCAGCGTCTATGGACAGGGACACACTGAAGCTTTCTTT	CSVYGQGHTEAFF
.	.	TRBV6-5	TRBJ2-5	TGTGCCAGCAGGACCCGGGACCAAGAGACCCAGTACTTC	CASRTRDQETQYF
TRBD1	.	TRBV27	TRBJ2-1	TGTGCCAGCAGTGGCCTCGCAGGGGGCGGCTACAATGAGCAGTTCTTC	CASSGLAGGGYNEQFF
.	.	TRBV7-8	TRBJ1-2	TGTGCCAGCAGCTTAGAAGGACAGAACCTCAACTATGGCTACACCTTC	CASSLEGQNLNYGYTF
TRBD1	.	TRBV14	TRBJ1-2	TGTGCCAGCAGCCAAGGGACAGGGTACGGCTACACCTTC	CASSQGTGYGYTF
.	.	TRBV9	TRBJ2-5	TGTGCCAGCAGCGTTCGTCAGGGGCCTCCGGTGGGGGAGACCCAGTACTTC	CASSVRQGPPVGETQYF